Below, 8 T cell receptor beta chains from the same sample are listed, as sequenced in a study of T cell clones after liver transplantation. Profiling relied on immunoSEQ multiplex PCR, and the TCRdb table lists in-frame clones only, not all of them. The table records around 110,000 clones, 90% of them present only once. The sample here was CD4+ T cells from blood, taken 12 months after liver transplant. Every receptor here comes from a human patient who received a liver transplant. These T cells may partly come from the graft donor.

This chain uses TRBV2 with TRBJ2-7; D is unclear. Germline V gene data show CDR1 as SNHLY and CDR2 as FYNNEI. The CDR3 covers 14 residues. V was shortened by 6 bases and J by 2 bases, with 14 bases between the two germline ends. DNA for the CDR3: TGTGCCAGCAGCGCAAATTCGGTGACCTACGAGCAGTACTTC. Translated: CASSANSVTYEQYF.

CDR3 loop: CASSLVPGLAYTDTQYF. CDR3 nucleotide sequence: TGTGCCAGCAGCTTAGTACCTGGACTAGCGTACACAGATACGCAGTATTTT. The chain employs TRBV7-9 and TRBJ2-3, with 9 bases matching TRBD2. Germline CDR1 reads SEHNR; CDR2 reads FQNEAQ (reference sequence). The ends lost 1 base at V and 2 bases at J; junction bases unmatched: 7. The CDR3 covers 17 residues. Filled out from reference TRBV7-9 and TRBJ2-3, the complete variable domain reads DTGVSQNPRHKITKRGQNVTFRCDPISEHNRLYWYRQTLGQGPEFLTYFQNEAQLEKSRLLSDRFSAERPKGSFSTLEIQRTEQGDSAMYLCASSLVPGLAYTDTQYFGPGTRLTVL.

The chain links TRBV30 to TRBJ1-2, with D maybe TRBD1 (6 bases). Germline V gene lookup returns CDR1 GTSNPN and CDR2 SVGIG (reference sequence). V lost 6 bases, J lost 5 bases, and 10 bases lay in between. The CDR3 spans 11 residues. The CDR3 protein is CACLQGYGYTF. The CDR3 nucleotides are TGTGCCTGTTTACAGGGTTATGGCTACACCTTC.

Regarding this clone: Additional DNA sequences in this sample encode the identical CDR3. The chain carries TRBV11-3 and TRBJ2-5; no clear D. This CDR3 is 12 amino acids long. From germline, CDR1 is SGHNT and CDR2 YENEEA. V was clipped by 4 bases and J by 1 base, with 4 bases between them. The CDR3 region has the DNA TGTGCCAGCAGCTCCGTCCAAGAGACCCAGTACTTC. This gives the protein CASSSVQETQYF.

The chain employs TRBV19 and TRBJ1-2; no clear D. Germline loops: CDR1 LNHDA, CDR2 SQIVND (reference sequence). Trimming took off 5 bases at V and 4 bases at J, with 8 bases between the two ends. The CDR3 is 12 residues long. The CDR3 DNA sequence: TGTGCCAGTAGTGAGAGATCCTATGGCTACACCTTC. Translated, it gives CASSERSYGYTF. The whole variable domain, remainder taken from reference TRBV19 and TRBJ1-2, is DGGITQSPKYLFRKEGQNVTLSCEQNLNHDAMYWYRQDPGQGLRLIYYSQIVNDFQKGDIAEGYSVSREKKESFPLTVTSAQKNPTAFYLCASSERSYGYTFGSGTRLTVV.

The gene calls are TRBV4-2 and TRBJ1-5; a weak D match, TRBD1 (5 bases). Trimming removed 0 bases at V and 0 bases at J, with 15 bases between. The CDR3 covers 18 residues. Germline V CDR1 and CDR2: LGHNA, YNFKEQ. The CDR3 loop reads CASSQDRGMGTSNQPQHF. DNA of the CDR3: TGTGCCAGCAGCCAAGATCGGGGAATGGGGACTAGCAATCAGCCCCAGCATTTT.

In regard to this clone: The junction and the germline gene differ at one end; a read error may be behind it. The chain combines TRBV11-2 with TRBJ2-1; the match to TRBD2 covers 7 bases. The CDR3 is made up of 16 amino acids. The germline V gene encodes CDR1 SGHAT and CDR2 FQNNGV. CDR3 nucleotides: TGTGCGAGCAGCTTAGTTGGCGGGAGATCGGTGAATGAGCAGTTCTTC. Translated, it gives CASSLVGGRSVNEQFF.

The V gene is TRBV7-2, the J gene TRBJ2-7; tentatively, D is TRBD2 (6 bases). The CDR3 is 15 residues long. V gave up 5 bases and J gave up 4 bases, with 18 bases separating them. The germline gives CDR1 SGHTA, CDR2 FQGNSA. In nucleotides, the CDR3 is TGTGCCAGCAGCAGGGGTACGGGAGTCGAATACGAGCAGTACTTC. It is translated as CASSRGTGVEYEQYF.